This T cell receptor (beta chain) was retrieved from a study of T-cell memory formation after mild COVID-19. Trimming removed 4 bases from V and 0 bases from J, with 11 bases in between. CDR1 and CDR2 from the germline V gene are SGHRS and YFSETQ. The CDR3 extends over 15 amino acids. 5'RACE, which relied on constant-segment primers, yielded TCR alpha and TCR beta cDNA libraries carrying sample barcodes and UMIs. A single record per CDR3 protein comes from TCRdb applying MiXCR to the 5' RACE reads. The table shows about 560,000 distinct CDR3 sequences, with 15% to 20% occurring only once. This chain connects TRBV5-1 to TRBJ1-5; possibly TRBD1 for D (6 bases). The receptor was isolated from an adult woman who had mild COVID-19 (a few samples of this study predate the infection). Cell type and time point are not known. The sequenced sample consisted of PBMCs or a T cell subset sorted from them (not recorded which). The CDR3 spells CASSPQGDSNQPQHF. The DNA of the CDR3 is TGCGCCAGCAGCCCACAGGGCGATAGCAATCAGCCCCAGCATTTT.